A selection of T cell receptor beta chains follows, all from one sample in a study of early T cells in non-severe SARS-CoV-2 infection. Each CDR3 protein gets one entry after TCRdb re-called the 5' RACE reads with MiXCR. Of tens of thousands of distinct CDR3 sequences in the sample, 12% were seen once. Source material: whole blood. These receptors came from an adult who was a healthcare worker with PCR-confirmed SARS-CoV-2 infection or an uninfected control (not recorded which). CDR3s include the opening cysteine and the closing phenylalanine or tryptophan. The D gene is left open where the match is weak. A row's size may be missing; if present it is once, few, many or a size class.

length	size	J	D	V	DNA	CDR3
11	-	TRBJ2-7	-	TRBV3-1	TGTGCCAGCAGCCAAGCCTTCGAGCAGTACTTC	CASSQAFEQYF
13	medium-sized	TRBJ2-1	-	TRBV7-6	TGTGCCAGCAGCTTAGAAATGTGGGGTGAGCAGTTCTTC	CASSLEMWGEQFF
16	many	TRBJ2-1	TRBD2	TRBV20-1	TGCAGTGCTAGAACGACTAGCGGGCCTTCCTACAATGAGCAGTTCTTC	CSARTTSGPSYNEQFF
12	-	TRBJ1-1	-	TRBV9	TGTGCCAGCAGCCCCTCGGGCACAGAAGCTTTCTTT	CASSPSGTEAFF
16	-	TRBJ2-7	TRBD1	TRBV4-3	TGCGCCAGCAGCCAATACCCTACAGGGGTTAGCGACGAGCAGTACTTC	CASSQYPTGVSDEQYF
15	many	TRBJ2-1	TRBD2	TRBV6-6	TGTGCCAGCACCCCGGGACTAGCGGCCTACAATGAGCAGTTCTTC	CASTPGLAAYNEQFF
24	few	TRBJ1-1	-	TRBV21-1	TGTGCCAGCAGCAAAGAAAGAGGTGGAGGCAGGACAGGGTATTCAGTGTTCATGAACACTGAAGCTTTCTTT	CASSKERGGGRTGYSVFMNTEAFF
13	many	TRBJ2-2	-	TRBV19	TGTGCCAGTAGTATGACGGTCACCGGGGAGCTGTTTTTT	CASSMTVTGELFF
12	many	TRBJ2-7	-	TRBV20-1	TGCAGTGTTTCCGGGGGCGTCTACGAGCAGTACTTC	CSVSGGVYEQYF
13	-	TRBJ1-6	-	TRBV20-1	TGCAGTGCTAGACGGGACCTTAATTCACCCCTCCACTTT	CSARRDLNSPLHF
14	few	TRBJ2-7	-	TRBV11-1	TGTGCCAGCAGCCCCCGAACAAGCTCCTACGAGCAGTACTTC	CASSPRTSSYEQYF
19	-	TRBJ2-6	TRBD2	TRBV27	TGTGCCAGCAGTTTAGTCGGGGGGGCGTCGAATGCTGGGGCCAACGTCCTGACTTTC	CASSLVGGASNAGANVLTF
13	many	TRBJ1-1	-	TRBV7-2	TGTGCCAGCAGCCCTCAGATGAACACTGAAGCTTTCTTT	CASSPQMNTEAFF
12	few	TRBJ2-2	-	TRBV4-1	TGCGCCAGCAGCTCATATACCGGGGAGCTGTTTTTT	CASSSYTGELFF
12	few	TRBJ1-2	-	TRBV7-9	TGTGCCACCCAGACATACTCCTATGGCTACACCTTC	CATQTYSYGYTF
16	few	TRBJ2-2	TRBD2	TRBV5-4	TGTGCCAGCAGCCCTACTAGCGGGTTGTCTTGGGGGGAGCTGTTTTTT	CASSPTSGLSWGELFF
15	-	TRBJ2-3	TRBD2	TRBV20-1	TGCAGTGCTTCGACTAGCGGGACGAGCACAGATACGCAGTATTTT	CSASTSGTSTDTQYF
15	many	TRBJ2-7	TRBD2	TRBV6-5	TGTGCCAGCAGTTACTCCCTAGCGGGGGCCTACGAGCAGTACTTC	CASSYSLAGAYEQYF
11	many	TRBJ2-5	-	TRBV29-1	TGCAGCGTTTGGTTAGGGCAAACCCAGTACTTC	CSVWLGQTQYF
12	-	TRBJ2-5	-	TRBV20-1	TGCAGTGCTAGAAGGCAGCAAGAGACCCAGTACTTC	CSARRQQETQYF
16	-	TRBJ1-2	-	TRBV5-4	TGTGCCAGCAGCTTGGGCAGGGACCTAGTCAACTATGGCTACACCTTC	CASSLGRDLVNYGYTF
13	many	TRBJ2-5	-	TRBV20-1	TGCAGTGCTAGTTCTGATACCCCGATCGGGGTATACTTC	CSASSDTPIGVYF
14	few	TRBJ2-1	-	TRBV7-2	TGTGCCAGCAGCTTAGGACAGGCGAACAATGAGCAGTTCTTC	CASSLGQANNEQFF
15	many	TRBJ2-1	TRBD1	TRBV28	TGTGCCAGCAGTTTAGCGGGACAGGGAAACAATGAGCAGTTCTTC	CASSLAGQGNNEQFF
14	large	TRBJ2-7	-	TRBV5-1	TGCGCCAGCAGCTTGGGGGCAGGCTTCTACGAGCAGTACTTC	CASSLGAGFYEQYF
14	many	TRBJ2-1	TRBD2	TRBV20-1	TGCAGTGAGAGGACTAGCGGGAGGGCACAGGAGCAGTTCTTC	CSERTSGRAQEQFF
13	-	TRBJ2-2	-	TRBV6-5	TGTGCCAGCAGTTTGATTGCCGCCGGGGAGCTGTTTTTT	CASSLIAAGELFF
14	many	TRBJ1-2	-	TRBV6-1	TGTGCCAGCAGACCACCGGAGGTTCGGAAAGGCTACACCTTC	CASRPPEVRKGYTF
15	few	TRBJ1-2	-	TRBV6-5	TGTGCCAGCAGCCCAGGGCCCGGACGGATCTATGGCTACACCTTC	CASSPGPGRIYGYTF
14	many	TRBJ2-5	TRBD2	TRBV2	TGTGCCAGCAGTGGGCTAGCGGGAGAAGAGACCCAGTACTTC	CASSGLAGEETQYF
12	many	TRBJ1-6	-	TRBV12-3/TRBV12-4	TGTGCCAGCACCCGGGGGAATTCACCCCTCCACTTT	CASTRGNSPLHF
13	-	TRBJ1-2	-	TRBV20-1	TGCAGCCTGGGGGCACAGGGTTTTTATGGCTACACCTTC	CSLGAQGFYGYTF
18	few	TRBJ2-7	TRBD2	TRBV28	TGTGCCAGCAGTTCCACCAGCGGGACTAGCGGGGGGATTTACGAGCAGTACTTC	CASSSTSGTSGGIYEQYF
12	few	TRBJ2-1	TRBD1	TRBV29-1	TGCAGCGACGGGACAGGGAGTCATGAGCAGTTCTTC	CSDGTGSHEQFF
12	-	TRBJ2-3	-	TRBV2	TGTGCCAGCAGCGGGCAGTCCAATACGCAGTATTTT	CASSGQSNTQYF
12	-	TRBJ2-7	TRBD1	TRBV7-8	TGTGCCAGCAGCTCGGACAGGGGCCATCCGTACTTC	CASSSDRGHPYF
14	few	TRBJ2-7	TRBD1	TRBV7-2	TGTGCCAGCAGCTTGCAAGGGGGCGGGTACGAGCAGTACTTC	CASSLQGGGYEQYF
15	-	TRBJ2-2	TRBD2	TRBV11-2	TGTGCCAGCAGTTCAGTTCGGGAGGGCACCGGGGAGCTGTTTTTT	CASSSVREGTGELFF
16	-	TRBJ2-7	TRBD1	TRBV19	TGTGCCAGTAGTCCCCACCCGGGACAGGGTTCCCACGAGCAGTACTTC	CASSPHPGQGSHEQYF
13	many	TRBJ1-1	TRBD1	TRBV6-1	TGTGCCAGCAGTTTGGGACAGGGTGGTGAAGCTTTCTTT	CASSLGQGGEAFF